This TCR beta chain was captured in a study of cytomegalovirus exposure and HLA in healthy donors. V was shortened by 6 bases and J by 3 bases, with 12 bases between the two germline ends. This CDR3 is built from 14 residues. The V gene's germline CDR1 is WSHSY and CDR2 SAAADI. PCR was performed using 60 Vbeta and 13 Jbeta primers. Assay: immunoSEQ multiplex PCR; the TCRdb copy retains only in-frame clones and omits some. Of about 70,000 clones listed, approximately 68% are singletons. This clone is medium-sized. The specimen was PBMCs. This TCR was recovered from a woman aged 25 to 45 in good health and CMV-seronegative. The rearrangement uses TRBV10-2 and TRBJ1-5; no firm D call. CDR3 protein: CASRATTVNQPQHF. CDR3 nucleotides: TGCGCCAGCAGGGCAACAACCGTCAATCAGCCCCAGCATTTT.